This TCR beta chain stems from a study of T-cell memory formation after mild COVID-19. The CDR3 runs 15 residues. CDR1 SGHTA and CDR2 FQGNSA come from the germline V gene. Between the trimmed V and J ends, which lost 1 base and 8 bases, there was a span of 17 bases. Sample barcodes and UMIs were carried by the TCR alpha and TCR beta cDNA libraries that 5'RACE generated with constant-segment primers. MiXCR, run by TCRdb on the 5' RACE reads, gives a single entry per CDR3 protein. The table has fewer than 700,000 distinct CDR3 sequences, 18% seen once. This clonotype was observed a handful of times. The target antigen is unknown. Regarding the study as a whole: For second-wave clones that peaked at day 37, SARS-CoV-2 specificity went unverified. The CD4+ clones that contracted clustered mainly within CM and EM, and the CD8+ clones concentrated in EMRA. Some clones that responded were present in memory (sampled pre-infection), which suggests cross-reactive memory joined.

The sample consisted of PBMCs or a T cell subset sorted from them (not recorded which). The J gene is TRBJ1-2, the V gene TRBV7-2; D call uncertain. This sequence originates from an adult woman who had mild COVID-19 (a few samples of this study predate the infection). Cell type and time point are not known. CDR3 amino acids: CASSLVSGELGGYTF. For the CDR3, the DNA is TGTGCCAGCAGCTTAGTTAGTGGGGAGCTTGGCGGCTACACCTTC.